This paragraph covers one T cell receptor beta chain sequence. Its antigen remains unidentified. TCRdb's copy holds only in-frame clones and misses some; the assay was immunoSEQ multiplex PCR. The repertoire holds around 130,000 clones, nearly 90% seen once, with about 3.5% in the top ten. This sample is drawn from a study of cytomegalovirus exposure and HLA in healthy donors. Findings and caveats of the study: The study labeled more than 150 TCR beta chains cytomegalovirus-associated.

This CDR3 has 18 amino acids. V shed 1 base and J shed 4 bases, with 21 bases lying between them. CDR1 is SGHNT and CDR2 is YENEEA in the germline V gene. V usage is TRBV11-3 and J usage is TRBJ2-3; D not resolved. Sequencing was carried out using PBMCs. The receptor was isolated from a young man in good health and CMV-seronegative. The DNA for the CDR3 is TGTGCCAGCAGCTTAGGCGCGCGCGGAGAGGCACACGCAGATACGCAGTATTTT. Encoded protein: CASSLGARGEAHADTQYF.